This T cell receptor (beta chain) was identified during a study of T-cell memory formation after mild COVID-19. TCRdb re-called the 5' RACE reads through MiXCR, storing one row per CDR3 protein. The sample shows tens of thousands of distinct CDR3 sequences, roughly 25% of them seen only once. This CDR3 has 14 residues. The ends lost 7 bases at V and 4 bases at J; junction bases unmatched: 4. The V and J genes are TRBV12-3 or TRBV12-4 and TRBJ2-1; 10 nucleotides align to TRBD2. Sequencing was carried out using PBMCs or a T cell subset sorted from them (not recorded which). This receptor was taken from a man aged 18 to 30 who had mild COVID-19 (a few samples of this study predate the infection). Cell type and time point are not known. CDR3 sequence (DNA): TGTGCCAGCATTGGGACTAGCGCTTACAATGAGCAGTTCTTC. Its protein is CASIGTSAYNEQFF.